Below, one T cell receptor (beta chain) is given with its context. This entry is derived from a study of blood T cell repertoires in COVID-19. On the study more broadly: There were acute and convalescent COVID-19 samples, and they came from the United States, Italy and Spain. T cells, B-cell-depleted T cells, or PBMCs supplied cDNA or gDNA.

Germline V gene lookup returns CDR1 LNHDA and CDR2 SQIVND (reference sequence). The CDR3 has 16 residues. The J segment lost 2 bases and the V segment lost 5 bases, leaving 8 bases of the junction unmatched. Per the study methods: It was from reference gene primer amplification that nucleated cell counts were estimated. Only in-frame clones appear in the TCRdb table, and some are missing; sequencing was by immunoSEQ multiplex PCR. The DNA gave D and trimming, while V, J and clone size come from that table. The sample shows about 400,000 clones, roughly 90% of them seen only once. The sequence was collected from a man between 40 and 49 years old with acute or convalescent COVID-19. The genes are TRBV19 and TRBJ1-4; TRBD1 agrees at 7 bases. Sequenced input: peripheral blood. Here the CDR3 reads CASSSGTAATNEKLFF. CDR3 sequence (DNA): TGTGCCAGTAGTTCCGGGACAGCAGCCACTAATGAAAAACTGTTTTTT.